A selection of T cell receptor beta chains follows, all from one sample in a study of T cell changes during pregnancy in multiple sclerosis. Profiled with immunoSEQ multiplex PCR; TCRdb holds only in-frame clones, not every one. The sample contains tens of thousands of clones, 93% of which appear only once. The source material was peripheral blood, sampled after pregnancy. The receptors originated from a female donor with multiple sclerosis, enrolled in a pregnancy study. Each CDR3 is given with its conserved first and last residue. Each record gives: V gene, D gene, clone size, J gene, CDR3 protein, CDR3 DNA. A D gene is named only where the DNA matches it firmly. Expanded clones get a size class; other rows say once, few or many, or leave the size out.

V gene: TRBV6-1
D gene: TRBD1
clone size: NA
J gene: TRBJ2-1
CDR3 protein: CASSERDSNNNEQFF
CDR3 DNA: TGTGCCAGCAGTGAACGGGACAGTAACAACAATGAGCAGTTCTTC

V gene: TRBV7-9
D gene: TRBD2
clone size: once
J gene: TRBJ2-1
CDR3 protein: CASSYHPLRGSGSWNEQFF
CDR3 DNA: TGTGCCAGCAGCTATCACCCCCTTCGTGGTAGCGGGAGTTGGAATGAGCAGTTCTTC

V gene: TRBV5-1
D gene: NA
clone size: NA
J gene: TRBJ2-3
CDR3 protein: CASRPSSTDTQYF
CDR3 DNA: TGCGCCAGCAGGCCCAGTAGCACAGATACGCAGTATTTT

V gene: TRBV4-2
D gene: NA
clone size: NA
J gene: TRBJ2-1
CDR3 protein: CASSQVLSNEQFF
CDR3 DNA: TGTGCCAGCAGCCAAGTACTGTCCAATGAGCAGTTCTTC

V gene: TRBV9
D gene: NA
clone size: NA
J gene: TRBJ2-1
CDR3 protein: CASSVALVSDEQFF
CDR3 DNA: TGTGCCAGCAGCGTAGCTTTGGTTTCGGATGAGCAGTTCTTC

V gene: TRBV4-1
D gene: TRBD2
clone size: NA
J gene: TRBJ2-3
CDR3 protein: CASSQVPGGFSTDTQYF
CDR3 DNA: TGCGCCAGCAGCCAAGTCCCGGGAGGATTCAGCACAGATACGCAGTATTTT

V gene: TRBV27
D gene: TRBD2
clone size: NA
J gene: TRBJ2-7
CDR3 protein: CASSLFYPTTSGNNEQYF
CDR3 DNA: TGTGCCAGCAGTTTATTCTACCCAACGACTAGCGGGAACAACGAGCAGTACTTC

V gene: TRBV29-1
D gene: NA
clone size: NA
J gene: TRBJ2-7
CDR3 protein: CSVDTDKMEVHEQYF
CDR3 DNA: TGCAGCGTTGATACAGACAAAATGGAAGTCCACGAGCAGTACTTC

V gene: TRBV5-4
D gene: NA
clone size: NA
J gene: TRBJ2-5
CDR3 protein: CASSLAGVGTQYF
CDR3 DNA: TGTGCCAGCAGCTTGGCCGGGGTGGGGACCCAGTACTTC

V gene: TRBV9
D gene: NA
clone size: NA
J gene: TRBJ1-1
CDR3 protein: CASSVVPQTEAFF
CDR3 DNA: TGTGCCAGCAGCGTAGTCCCCCAAACTGAAGCTTTCTTT

V gene: TRBV20-1
D gene: NA
clone size: NA
J gene: TRBJ2-1
CDR3 protein: CSASPSDEQFF
CDR3 DNA: TGCAGTGCTAGTCCGAGCGATGAGCAGTTCTTC

V gene: TRBV4-1
D gene: TRBD1
clone size: NA
J gene: TRBJ1-2
CDR3 protein: CASSQERQGANYGYTF
CDR3 DNA: TGCGCCAGCAGCCAAGAAAGACAGGGGGCTAACTATGGCTACACCTTC

V gene: TRBV15
D gene: NA
clone size: NA
J gene: TRBJ1-5
CDR3 protein: CATSRGREGQPQHF
CDR3 DNA: TGTGCCACCAGCAGGGGCAGGGAAGGACAGCCCCAGCATTTT

V gene: TRBV6-6
D gene: TRBD2
clone size: NA
J gene: TRBJ2-1
CDR3 protein: CASSHPSGGSYNEQFF
CDR3 DNA: TGTGCCAGCAGTCACCCTAGCGGGGGTTCCTACAATGAGCAGTTCTTC

V gene: TRBV6-5
D gene: NA
clone size: NA
J gene: TRBJ2-1
CDR3 protein: CASSPGARGHNEQFF
CDR3 DNA: TGTGCCAGCAGCCCGGGCGCCCGGGGTCACAATGAGCAGTTCTTC

V gene: TRBV27
D gene: TRBD1
clone size: NA
J gene: TRBJ2-5
CDR3 protein: CASSTGQGEGSQYF
CDR3 DNA: TGTGCCAGCAGCACAGGACAGGGGGAGGGTAGCCAGTACTTC

V gene: TRBV11-1
D gene: TRBD1
clone size: NA
J gene: TRBJ2-7
CDR3 protein: CASSLGQGDYEQYF
CDR3 DNA: TGTGCCAGCAGCTTAGGACAGGGGGACTACGAGCAGTACTTC